The rows below give T cell receptor beta chains drawn from one sample of a study of blood T cell repertoires in COVID-19. The data were produced by immunoSEQ multiplex PCR, yet TCRdb's version contains in-frame clones alone and is incomplete. The repertoire consists of roughly 400,000 clones, with about 88% occurring once and the leading ten covering 1.4% to 1.5%. The sequencing sample was made of PBMCs or T cells enriched from blood (not recorded which). The receptors stem from a woman aged 18-29 years who had been exposed to COVID-19. Both conserved end residues are trimmed from each CDR3.

cdr3_aa,v_call,j_call
ATSGLAWETQY,TRBV15,TRBJ2-5
ASSLSSFTDTQY,TRBV27,TRBJ2-3
SVEGQGEGEKLF,TRBV29-1,TRBJ1-4
ASRHSGQYYNYGYT,TRBV11-2,TRBJ1-2
SVSGTGGKGYGYT,TRBV29-1,TRBJ1-2
ASSAAGTTSSYEQY,TRBV19,TRBJ2-7
ASSPDRLVYEQY,TRBV6-5,TRBJ2-7
ASSIEGREKLF,TRBV5-6,TRBJ1-4
ASSVTTSGTSGRAVGELF,TRBV9,TRBJ2-2
ASSKDRGYQAF,TRBV10-2,TRBJ1-1
ASSEGLAGPYNEQF,TRBV11-2,TRBJ2-1
SASESSGGQDEQY,TRBV20-1,TRBJ2-7
ASSLEGGQGYEQY,TRBV7-9,TRBJ2-7
ASSFRTGGNTIY,TRBV28,TRBJ1-3
ASSLAGRASSPLH,TRBV7-8,TRBJ1-6
ASSYRLAGPDNQPQH,TRBV6-2/TRBV6-3,TRBJ1-5
ASSLRDSRYEQY,TRBV5-5,TRBJ2-7
ATRGQGRDYEQY,TRBV2,TRBJ2-7
ASRPGGSGNTIY,TRBV10-2,TRBJ1-3
ASSTQGTEQY,TRBV6-5,TRBJ2-7
ASERGSYNEQF,TRBV7-2,TRBJ2-1
ASSLQESDTQY,TRBV12-3/TRBV12-4,TRBJ2-3
ASSLTEINEKLF,TRBV7-9,TRBJ1-4
ASSPMGGVNTEAF,TRBV7-9,TRBJ1-1
AWSQGIEQY,TRBV30,TRBJ2-7
SAGHYEQY,TRBV20-1,TRBJ2-7
ASSLGLAGVVEQF,TRBV5-1,TRBJ2-1
ASSPIEQVPNTEAF,TRBV18,TRBJ1-1
ASSQYSGVSYEQY,TRBV4-1,TRBJ2-7
ASSYSRGLEQY,TRBV6-5,TRBJ2-7
ASSKGLVAKNIQY,TRBV21-1,TRBJ2-4
ASSPSVRGEAF,TRBV7-8,TRBJ1-1
ASRPTSGGRSEQF,TRBV7-6,TRBJ2-1
ASSLGLEGG,TRBV13,TRBJ1-2
ASRPGHGYGYT,TRBV6-4,TRBJ1-2
ASSSTQGYEQY,TRBV12-3/TRBV12-4,TRBJ2-7
ASSLALGQGGLYGYT,TRBV7-8,TRBJ1-2
ASSQRGAGTGELF,TRBV11-3,TRBJ2-2
ASSTGVTGELF,TRBV4-3,TRBJ2-2
ASSLTANYGYT,TRBV19,TRBJ1-2
ASLRAQDTQY,TRBV6-6,TRBJ2-3
AIKGGAASEQY,TRBV10-3,TRBJ2-7
ASTAATYNEQF,TRBV19,TRBJ2-1
SAVSDEQF,TRBV20-1,TRBJ2-1
ASSIGNGAGIYNEQF,TRBV19,TRBJ2-1
ASSPGPGRDYGYT,TRBV7-3,TRBJ1-2
ARTGASGYNEQF,TRBV2,TRBJ2-1
ASSSGESNTEAF,TRBV7-2,TRBJ1-1
ASSDSPNTEAF,TRBV28,TRBJ1-1
ASSDSETGYEQY,TRBV6-6,TRBJ2-7
ASSSYSGRYT,TRBV7-9,TRBJ1-2
ASSYTGEQY,TRBV5-6,TRBJ2-7
ASSQDLGQLNTEAF,TRBV14,TRBJ1-1
ASSLGSGTGNTIY,TRBV14,TRBJ1-3
ASRGDRALFGYYGYT,TRBV28,TRBJ1-2